This is a list of T cell receptor beta chains from one sample in a study of CD4 T cells in relation to SARS-CoV-2 and coronaviruses. Clones were sequenced by immunoSEQ multiplex PCR, and TCRdb holds only the in-frame ones, with some missing. The sample yields roughly 60,000 clones, around 93% seen once. The sample comprised naive CD4+ T cells from PBMCs. The source is a human donor in good health. Both conserved end residues are part of each CDR3. D genes are given only for firm matches. Only part of the rows carry a size: once, few, many, or a class if the clone is expanded.

>-|16|-|TRBV7-9|TRBJ2-7
TGTGCCAGCAGCTTAGTTAACGGGGGCAATTCCTACGAGCAGTACTTC
CASSLVNGGNSYEQYF
>once|14|TRBD1|TRBV7-2|TRBJ1-5
TGTGCCAGCAGCTCCGACAGGGGTAATCAGCCCCAGCATTTT
CASSSDRGNQPQHF
>-|15|TRBD1|TRBV6-5|TRBJ1-1
TGTGCCAGCAGTTACTCTCAGGGGGGGAGCACTGAAGCTTTCTTT
CASSYSQGGSTEAFF
>-|13|-|TRBV6-5|TRBJ1-5
TGTGCCAGCAGAAATGACGGGAATCAGCCCCAGCATTTT
CASRNDGNQPQHF
>few|15|TRBD2|TRBV7-2|TRBJ2-7
TGTGCCAGCAGCTTAGAACTAGCGGGAGCGAACGAGCAGTACTTC
CASSLELAGANEQYF
>-|16|TRBD1|TRBV7-3|TRBJ2-2
TGTGCCAGCAGGTCTGACAGGGGGCATAGTTCCGGGGAGCTGTTTTTT
CASRSDRGHSSGELFF
>-|13|-|TRBV5-5|TRBJ2-4
TGTGCCAGCAGCCTGACTAGTGAAAACATTCAGTACTTC
CASSLTSENIQYF
>-|15|-|TRBV19|TRBJ1-2
TGTGCCAGTAGGATTCTGCAGGGAAGTGACTATGGCTACACCTTC
CASRILQGSDYGYTF
>-|15|TRBD2|TRBV27|TRBJ2-1
TGTGCCAGCAGTTCGACAGCCGGCGGGGGACATGAGCAGTTCTTC
CASSSTAGGGHEQFF
>-|19|TRBD1|TRBV18|TRBJ1-1
TGTGCCAGCTCATGGGGAACCCCGGACAGGGGGCCCGGGGGCACTGAAGCTTTCTTT
CASSWGTPDRGPGGTEAFF
>-|13|-|TRBV19|TRBJ1-3
TGTGCCAGTAGTAAGGTATCCGGGAACACCATATATTTT
CASSKVSGNTIYF
>-|11|TRBD2|TRBV10-1|TRBJ2-7
TGCGCCGGTCGGTGGGGGGGCGAGCAGTACTTC
CAGRWGGEQYF
>-|15|-|TRBV5-1|TRBJ1-5
TGCGCCAGCAGCTTGGATACTGCGGGCAGCCAGCCCCAGCATTTT
CASSLDTAGSQPQHF
>-|19|TRBD2|TRBV28|TRBJ2-1
TGTGCCAGCAGCAAACCAAGGACTAGCGGGATTAGCTCCTACAATGAGCAGTTCTTC
CASSKPRTSGISSYNEQFF
>-|20|TRBD2|TRBV4-2|TRBJ2-3
TGTGCCAGCAGCCAAGATTATCCGAGCGCCGGGAGGTCTAGCACAGATACGCAGTATTTT
CASSQDYPSAGRSSTDTQYF
>-|15|TRBD1|TRBV5-1|TRBJ2-1
TGCGCCAGCAGCGCGGGACAGGGGGCCTTCAATGAGCAGTTCTTC
CASSAGQGAFNEQFF
>-|14|TRBD1|TRBV13|TRBJ1-1
TGTGCCAGCAGAAAGAGGGGGACAGGGCCCGAAGCTTTCTTT
CASRKRGTGPEAFF
>-|14|-|TRBV5-1|TRBJ1-5
TGCGCCAGCAGCTTGGGTGAGCCTAGTCAGCCCCAGCATTTT
CASSLGEPSQPQHF
>-|14|-|TRBV11-2|TRBJ2-5
TGTGCCAGCAGCCCGAGCAGGATACAAGAGACCCAGTACTTC
CASSPSRIQETQYF
>-|13|-|TRBV14|TRBJ1-5
TGTGCCAGCAGCCAAGGCGACGTTCAGCCCCAGCATTTT
CASSQGDVQPQHF
>once|18|TRBD1|TRBV5-6|TRBJ1-6
TGTGCCAGCAGCTTGGAGGGAAGGGGGCGATTCTATAATTCACCCCTCCACTTT
CASSLEGRGRFYNSPLHF
>-|18|TRBD1|TRBV18|TRBJ1-2
TGTGCCAGCTCACCATGGACCGGGACAGCGGCATTTCTCTATGGCTACACCTTC
CASSPWTGTAAFLYGYTF
>-|15|-|TRBV27|TRBJ2-7
TGTGCCAGCAGTAGTCCGGCAGCCGCCTCCTACGAGCAGTACTTC
CASSSPAAASYEQYF
>-|16|TRBD1|TRBV28|TRBJ2-7
TGTGCCAGCAGTTTCCAACAGGGGTTTAGCTCCTACGAGCAGTACTTC
CASSFQQGFSSYEQYF
>-|17|-|TRBV7-9|TRBJ1-3
TGTGCCAGCACCCCGGCGGGGGGAAGCACCTCTGGAAACACCATATATTTT
CASTPAGGSTSGNTIYF
>once|16|TRBD2|TRBV4-1|TRBJ2-7
TGCGCCAGCAGCCCCTCGGGAGCGGGGCTTTCCTACGAGCAGTACTTC
CASSPSGAGLSYEQYF
>-|11|-|TRBV20-1|TRBJ2-7
TGCAGTGCTACCCAGGGGAAAGAGCAGTACTTC
CSATQGKEQYF
>-|16|-|TRBV10-2|TRBJ2-1
TGCGCCAGCAGTGATGGGGCTAAGAGGATATACAATGAGCAGTTCTTC
CASSDGAKRIYNEQFF
>once|17|-|TRBV19|TRBJ1-3
TGTGCCAGTAGTATCGCGGCAGGCACGAGCTCTGGAAACACCATATATTTT
CASSIAAGTSSGNTIYF
>-|16|TRBD1|TRBV5-6|TRBJ2-1
TGTGCCACCGGGACAGGGGGCGCCCCGGGTTACAATGAGCAGTTCTTC
CATGTGGAPGYNEQFF
>-|14|TRBD2|TRBV27|TRBJ2-1
TGTGCCAGCAAAACTAGCGGCTCCTACAATGAGCAGTTCTTC
CASKTSGSYNEQFF
>-|16|TRBD1|TRBV24-1|TRBJ1-4
TGTGCCACCAGTGATGGCTCGGGACAGATTAATGAAAAACTGTTTTTT
CATSDGSGQINEKLFF
>-|15|-|TRBV28|TRBJ1-5
TGTGCCAGCAGTTTCTCTGGGGGGAGCAATCAGCCCCAGCATTTT
CASSFSGGSNQPQHF
>-|16|TRBD2|TRBV2|TRBJ2-5
TGTGCCAGCACCGAGGCTAGCGGGGGGGGACAAGAGACCCAGTACTTC
CASTEASGGGQETQYF
>-|15|-|TRBV30|TRBJ1-3
TGTGCCTGGAGTGTGGGAGGCTCCTCTGGAAACACCATATATTTT
CAWSVGGSSGNTIYF
>-|14|TRBD1|TRBV6-5|TRBJ1-1
TGTGCCAGCAGTTGGGACAGGGGGAACACTGAAGCTTTCTTT
CASSWDRGNTEAFF
>-|12|TRBD1|TRBV29-1|TRBJ2-1
TGCAGCGTACAGGGGGCGCTTAATGAGCAGTTCTTC
CSVQGALNEQFF
>-|15|-|TRBV27|TRBJ1-5
TGTGCCAGCAGTTTATTACCCAGGCTGGTCCAGCCCCAGCATTTT
CASSLLPRLVQPQHF
>-|15|-|TRBV3-1/TRBV3-2|TRBJ2-5
TGTGCCAGCAGCCAGTATGGAGGAGGGCAAGAGACCCAGTACTTC
CASSQYGGGQETQYF
>-|16|-|TRBV28|TRBJ2-2
TGTGCCAGCAGTTTACGGGCAGGGGGGAGGACCGGGGAGCTGTTTTTT
CASSLRAGGRTGELFF
>-|15|-|TRBV9|TRBJ2-3
TGTGCCAGCAGCGTAGGCTGGAAGGCGACAGATACGCAGTATTTT
CASSVGWKATDTQYF
>-|16|TRBD2|TRBV10-1|TRBJ2-5
TGCGCCAGCAGTGTACATATGACTAGCGGGACCGAGACCCAGTACTTC
CASSVHMTSGTETQYF
>-|17|-|TRBV24-1|TRBJ2-3
TGTGCCACCAGTGATTGGGGAGAAGGGGGGCGGACAGATACGCAGTATTTT
CATSDWGEGGRTDTQYF
>once|14|-|TRBV30|TRBJ2-2
TGTGCCTGGAGTGTCATCGCGGGAACCGGGGAGCTGTTTTTT
CAWSVIAGTGELFF
>once|17|-|TRBV23-1|TRBJ2-2
TGCGCCAGCAGTCAATCACTCCTAGCGAAAAACACCGGGGAGCTGTTTTTT
CASSQSLLAKNTGELFF
>-|15|-|TRBV7-9|TRBJ2-3
TGTGCCAGCAGCCCGTACACCAGCAGGACAGATACGCAGTATTTT
CASSPYTSRTDTQYF
>-|20|TRBD2|TRBV19|TRBJ2-7
TGTGCCAGTAGTATACGTTCCCCGGGACTAGCGGGAGAAAATACGTACGAGCAGTACTTC
CASSIRSPGLAGENTYEQYF
>-|14|-|TRBV19|TRBJ2-7
TGTGCCAGTAGTCCAAGACGGGCTACCTACGAGCAGTACTTC
CASSPRRATYEQYF
>once|15|-|TRBV7-9|TRBJ2-3
TGTGCCAGCAGCTTACGGGCAGGGGACACAGATACGCAGTATTTT
CASSLRAGDTDTQYF
>-|14|TRBD1|TRBV6-5|TRBJ2-1
TGTGCCAGTAGGGGGGACAGGGGTTACAATGAGCAGTTCTTC
CASRGDRGYNEQFF
>once|14|TRBD2|TRBV29-1|TRBJ2-1
TGCAGCGCACAGACTAGCGCGAGCTACAATGAGCAGTTCTTC
CSAQTSASYNEQFF
>few|13|-|TRBV28|TRBJ1-1
TGTGCCACCACCAACCCAGGGGCGACCGAAGCTTTCTTT
CATTNPGATEAFF
>-|14|TRBD1|TRBV7-2|TRBJ2-2
TGTGCCAGCAGCCAAACCACAGGGGCCGGGGAGCTGTTTTTT
CASSQTTGAGELFF
>few|13|TRBD1|TRBV7-2|TRBJ1-1
TGTGCCAGCAGGCGACAGGGCGGCACTGAAGCTTTCTTT
CASRRQGGTEAFF
>once|13|-|TRBV5-1|TRBJ2-1
TGCGCCAGCAGTCTCCAGGGGATCGATGAGCAGTTCTTC
CASSLQGIDEQFF